This record concerns one TCR beta chain sequence. Enrolled during active infection, Seattle patients were then followed longitudinally. The data originate from a study of blood T cell repertoires in COVID-19. Study context: The cDNA or gDNA used as material had been derived from T cells, B-cell-depleted T cells, or PBMCs.

Source study methods: The authors estimated nucleated cell counts from reference gene primer amplification. TCRdb keeps only in-frame clones here, not all; method: immunoSEQ multiplex PCR. The D gene and trimming were derived from the DNA, and the V and J assignments and clone size from that table. The top ten clones hold less than 9% of a sample with 500,000 to 600,000 clones, 70% to 90% of them seen once. The V end was cut by 6 bases, the J end by 5 bases, with 20 bases between. The CDR3 runs 15 residues. Germline CDR1 reads KGHSH; CDR2 reads LQKENI. The chain uses TRBV18 and TRBJ2-7; a possible D gene is TRBD2 (6 bases). Sequencing was performed on peripheral blood. The TCR comes from a woman between 45 and 65 years old with COVID-19, enrolled during active disease. CDR3 sequence: CASSRGTPFGNEQYF. CDR3 sequence (DNA): TGTGCCAGCTCGCGAGGGACTCCCTTTGGGAACGAGCAGTACTTC. Looking up the rest from reference TRBV18 and TRBJ2-7 gives the full variable domain: NAGVMQNPRHLVRRRGQEARLRCSPMKGHSHVYWYRQLPEEGLKFMVYLQKENIIDESGMPKERFSAEFPKEGPSILRIQQVVRGDSAAYFCASSRGTPFGNEQYFGPGTRLTVT.